Listed below are T cell receptor beta chains from one sample, sequenced in a study of shared clonotypes between healthy human individuals. Repertoires were generated with immunoSEQ multiplex PCR, while TCRdb's copy carries only in-frame clones and drops some. Of 2 million to 2.5 million clones in the sample, approximately 93% were seen once. The specimen sequenced was naive CD4+ T cells from PBMCs. These TCRs come from a man younger than 30 in good health. Some clones in this sample may be carry-over from other donors' samples. CDR3s include the opening cysteine and the closing phenylalanine or tryptophan. The D gene is left open where the match is weak. Where a row states a size, it is once, few, many or the class of an expanded clone; other rows omit it.

clone size,J gene,D gene,V gene,CDR3 protein,CDR3 DNA
.,TRBJ2-5,TRBD2,TRBV5-4,CASSSASGRQETQYF,TGTGCCAGCAGCTCGGCTAGCGGGAGGCAAGAGACCCAGTACTTC
.,TRBJ2-1,TRBD2,TRBV10-3,CAISESLTSGYNEQFF,TGTGCCATCAGTGAGTCCTTAACTAGCGGGTACAATGAGCAGTTCTTC
.,TRBJ1-1,TRBD1,TRBV9,CASSPNRGRTEAFF,TGTGCCAGCAGCCCCAACAGGGGTAGGACTGAAGCTTTCTTT
once,TRBJ1-5,.,TRBV5-4,CASSQDWTTSQPQHF,TGTGCCAGCAGCCAAGATTGGACGACAAGTCAGCCCCAGCATTTT
once,TRBJ1-2,.,TRBV20-1,CSAIRDGYTF,TGCAGTGCTATTAGAGATGGCTACACCTTC
.,TRBJ1-5,.,TRBV7-8,CASSLGPLNQPQHF,TGTGCCAGCAGCTTAGGTCCCCTCAATCAGCCCCAGCATTTT
.,TRBJ1-4,TRBD1,TRBV27,CASSHTRTGLITATNEKLFF,TGTGCCAGCAGTCATACCCGGACAGGCCTGATTACCGCAACTAATGAAAAACTGTTTTTT
.,TRBJ2-1,.,TRBV28,CASSLAGGGTYNEQFF,TGTGCCAGCAGTTTAGCCGGAGGGGGCACCTACAATGAGCAGTTCTTC
.,TRBJ1-1,.,TRBV28,CASSSTPVNTEAFF,TGTGCCAGCAGTTCGACACCGGTGAACACTGAAGCTTTCTTT
.,TRBJ2-5,TRBD2,TRBV6-8,CARGLARQETQYF,TGTGCCAGGGGACTAGCGAGACAAGAGACCCAGTACTTC
.,TRBJ2-1,.,TRBV7-6,CASSIGGYNEQFF,TGTGCCAGCAGCATCGGGGGCTACAATGAGCAGTTCTTC
.,TRBJ2-7,TRBD2,TRBV5-4,CASSISGRATYEQYF,TGTGCCAGCAGTATCAGCGGGAGGGCCACCTACGAGCAGTACTTC
.,TRBJ1-1,.,TRBV2,CASSVEGGNTEAFF,TGTGCCAGCAGTGTTGAGGGCGGGAACACTGAAGCTTTCTTT
.,TRBJ2-7,.,TRBV5-1,CASSLATLAIYEQYF,TGCGCCAGCAGCTTGGCAACCCTAGCTATCTACGAGCAGTACTTC
.,TRBJ1-5,.,TRBV30,CAWNRGQSTNQPQHF,TGTGCCTGGAACCGGGGACAAAGTACCAATCAGCCCCAGCATTTT
.,TRBJ2-5,.,TRBV9,CASSVGRGWWETQYF,TGTGCCAGCAGCGTAGGGCGAGGATGGTGGGAGACCCAGTACTTC
.,TRBJ2-7,TRBD2,TRBV5-1,CASSSGTSGSYEQYF,TGCGCCAGCAGCTCCGGGACTAGCGGGAGTTACGAGCAGTACTTC
.,TRBJ2-1,.,TRBV7-9,CASSSDRRSYNEQFF,TGTGCCAGCAGCTCGGACCGCAGGTCCTACAATGAGCAGTTCTTC
once,TRBJ1-4,.,TRBV19,CASSIGRAANEKLFF,TGTGCCAGTAGTATTGGAAGGGCCGCTAATGAAAAACTGTTTTTT
once,TRBJ2-7,TRBD2,TRBV28,CASSPPSGGRYEQYF,TGTGCCAGCAGTCCCCCGTCGGGGGGGCGGTACGAGCAGTACTTC
.,TRBJ2-6,.,TRBV5-1,CASSLSVSGANVLTF,TGCGCCAGCAGCTTGAGCGTCTCTGGGGCCAACGTCCTGACTTTC
.,TRBJ2-5,.,TRBV1,CTSSQGLVKETQYF,TGCACCAGCAGCCAAGGACTAGTTAAAGAGACCCAGTACTTC
.,TRBJ2-3,.,TRBV9,CASSVVVGGDTQYF,TGTGCCAGCAGCGTAGTAGTAGGTGGGGATACGCAGTATTTT
.,TRBJ1-1,TRBD1,TRBV7-8,CASPPPDRATEAFF,TGTGCCAGCCCCCCCCCGGACAGGGCCACTGAAGCTTTCTTT